These T cell receptor beta chains were read from a single sample in a study of OX40 agonist ivuxolimab in advanced cancers. Here immunoSEQ multiplex PCR was the method, and the copy in TCRdb shows in-frame clones only, minus some. There are about 62,000 clones in the sample; approximately 81% occur only once, and about 4% lies in the top ten. Material: CD4+ or CD8+ T cells sorted from blood, obtained in a trial of the OX40 agonist ivuxolimab. The source is an adult with an advanced solid tumor such as melanoma, head and neck, liver or kidney cancer. Each CDR3 is given with its conserved first and last residue. A D gene is named only where the DNA matches it firmly. Only some rows state a clone size, as once, few, many or a class for expanded clones.

v_gene	d_gene	j_gene	len	abundance	CDR3nt	CDR3aa
TRBV18	-	TRBJ1-4	15	-	TGTGCCAGCTCACCTCGACAAGCAACTAATGAAAAACTGTTTTTT	CASSPRQATNEKLFF
TRBV6-1	TRBD2	TRBJ2-7	13	-	TGTGCCAGCAACCCTAGCGGAGGTTCCTGGGGGTACTTC	CASNPSGGSWGYF
TRBV19	-	TRBJ1-2	13	few	TGTGCCAGTAGTATTACAGGGATCTATGGCTACACCTTC	CASSITGIYGYTF
TRBV28	-	TRBJ2-7	14	-	TGTGCCAGCAGTACGACAGGACCCACGTTTGAGCAGTACTTC	CASSTTGPTFEQYF
TRBV27	-	TRBJ1-5	14	-	TGTGCCAGCAGTTTTGGGGGAATCAATCAGCCCCAGCATTTT	CASSFGGINQPQHF
TRBV18	-	TRBJ2-7	12	-	TGTGCCAGCTCACCCTCCGAATACGAGCAGTACTTC	CASSPSEYEQYF
TRBV6-6	-	TRBJ2-2	12	-	TGTGCCGGCAAAGGGTTCACCGGGGAGCTGTTTTTT	CAGKGFTGELFF
TRBV5-5	TRBD1	TRBJ1-6	17	-	TGTGCCAGCAGCTTGGAATTAGTTGGAGGGGGCCTTGTAGCCCTCCACTTT	CASSLELVGGGLVALHF
TRBV7-9	TRBD2	TRBJ2-1	15	-	TGTGCCAGCAGCCCAATAGCGGGACCTTACAATGAGCAGTTCTTC	CASSPIAGPYNEQFF
TRBV5-1	-	TRBJ2-7	15	-	TGCGCCAGCAGCTCCTTGTCAGGGGGGATCAACGAGCAGTACTTC	CASSSLSGGINEQYF
TRBV28	-	TRBJ2-7	18	-	TGTGCCAGCAGATTTGCCAGGGGGAGGCGGAGAACTTCCTACGAGCAGTACTTC	CASRFARGRRRTSYEQYF
TRBV7-9	TRBD1	TRBJ2-1	15	-	TGTGCCAGCAGCCCCGGGACAGGGGGCTACAATGAGCAGTTCTTC	CASSPGTGGYNEQFF
TRBV19	-	TRBJ1-3	15	-	TGTGCCAGTAGTATGACCGCGGGCTCTGGAAACACCATATATTTT	CASSMTAGSGNTIYF
TRBV6-1	-	TRBJ2-7	11	-	TGTGCCAGCAGTGAACGGTACGAGCAGTACTTC	CASSERYEQYF
TRBV15	-	TRBJ2-7	14	-	TGTGCCACCAGCAGAGATTACGCTGACTACGAGCAGTACTTC	CATSRDYADYEQYF
TRBV7-8	-	TRBJ2-5	13	-	TGTGCCAGCCGGGCTGGATTCCAAGAGACCCAGTACTTC	CASRAGFQETQYF
TRBV2	-	TRBJ1-1	16	-	TGTGCCAGCAAGGTATTAGCGGGACTGTTGAACACTGAAGCTTTCTTT	CASKVLAGLLNTEAFF
TRBV9	-	TRBJ2-2	15	-	TGTGCCAGCAGCGTCGGAGGTCAAAACACCGGGGAGCTGTTTTTT	CASSVGGQNTGELFF
TRBV4-1	TRBD2	TRBJ2-7	16	-	TGCGCCAGCAGCCAAAGGGGACTAGCGGGGAACTACGAGCAGTACTTC	CASSQRGLAGNYEQYF
TRBV5-1	TRBD1	TRBJ2-7	14	-	TGCGCCAGCAGCTTGGACAGGGGGGTCGGCGAGCAGTACTTC	CASSLDRGVGEQYF
TRBV2	TRBD2	TRBJ2-3	14	-	TGTGCCAGCAGTGGCGGGGGGCGGGAAGATACGCAGTATTTT	CASSGGGREDTQYF
TRBV6-1	TRBD2	TRBJ2-1	15	once	TGTGCCAGCAGCCCTAGCGGGGCGCTTTACAATGAGCAGTTCTTC	CASSPSGALYNEQFF
TRBV10-3	-	TRBJ2-7	15	-	TGTGCCATCAGTGAGTCTCTCGGTAGCTCCTACGAGCAGTACTTC	CAISESLGSSYEQYF
TRBV28	TRBD2	TRBJ2-1	14	-	TGTGCCAGCAGTTCGACTAGCGGATACAATGAGCAGTTCTTC	CASSSTSGYNEQFF
TRBV27	-	TRBJ2-7	13	few	TGTGCCAGTCAGGGTCGGGTGACCTACGAGCAGTACTTC	CASQGRVTYEQYF
TRBV28	-	TRBJ2-6	14	-	TGTGCCAGCAGTTTCCAGGGAGGGGCCAACGTCCTGACTTTC	CASSFQGGANVLTF
TRBV10-1	-	TRBJ2-2	16	-	TGCGCCAGCAGTGAGAAGGGCAGGGATAACACCGGGGAGCTGTTTTTT	CASSEKGRDNTGELFF
TRBV11-2	TRBD1	TRBJ2-7	15	-	TGTGCCAGCAGCTCGTTACGGGACAGGGCGGGCGAGCAGTACTTC	CASSSLRDRAGEQYF
TRBV12-5	-	TRBJ2-3	12	-	TGTGCTAGTGGTTTGGAAATAGATACGCAGTATTTT	CASGLEIDTQYF
TRBV14	TRBD1	TRBJ2-7	16	-	TGTGCCAGCAGCCAGGCAGACAGGGGGCTTTCCTACGAGCAGTACTTC	CASSQADRGLSYEQYF
TRBV1	-	TRBJ1-2	12	-	TGCACCGAGCAGCAAGCTAACTATGGCTACACCTTC	CTEQQANYGYTF
TRBV19	TRBD2	TRBJ2-2	15	-	TGTGCCAGTAGGCCAAGCGGGAGGGCCAACGGGGAGCTGTTTTTT	CASRPSGRANGELFF